Detailed here is one T cell receptor beta chain. The target antigen is unknown. The CDR3 consists of 11 residues. Germline V gene sequence: CDR1 SQVTM, CDR2 ANQGSEA. Trimming took off 4 bases at V and 4 bases at J, with 7 bases between the two ends. These data originate in a study of OX40 agonist ivuxolimab in advanced cancers. The repertoire was sequenced with immunoSEQ multiplex PCR; TCRdb's copy has only in-frame clones and lacks some. The sample lists tens of thousands of clones, about four fifths occurring once. Whole-study results and caveats: In the expanded peripheral T cells, antigen specificity was never determined. Partial responders at 0.1-3.0 mg/kg showed near-lowest clonal expansion.

The TCR originated in an adult with an advanced solid tumor such as melanoma, head and neck, liver or kidney cancer. V usage is TRBV29-1 and J usage is TRBJ2-5, with unresolved D. Sample: CD4+ or CD8+ T cells sorted from blood, taken in a trial of the OX40 agonist ivuxolimab. The CDR3 DNA follows: TGCAGCGTTGTAGGGATAGAGACCCAGTACTTC. Amino acids: CSVVGIETQYF.